This TCR beta chain was sequenced during a study of cytomegalovirus exposure and HLA in healthy donors. Libraries were prepared by immunoSEQ multiplex PCR; TCRdb keeps only in-frame clonotypes and omits some of them. The top ten hold around 7.2% of the sample, which has 180,000 or so clones, around 86% seen once. The CDR3 spans 14 residues. V was trimmed by 2 bases and J by 6 bases, leaving 11 bases between them. CDR1 and CDR2 from the germline V gene are SGHTA and FQGNSA. V is TRBV7-2 and J is TRBJ2-1; D gene uncertain. Sequencing was carried out using PBMCs. This TCR derives from a man aged 30-40 years in good health and CMV-seropositive. For the CDR3, the DNA is TGTGCCAGCAGCTTACTGAGCGTACCCAATGAGCAGTTCTTC. Protein product: CASSLLSVPNEQFF.